The present T cell receptor (beta chain) was sequenced within a study of blood T cell repertoires in COVID-19 (TCRdb year 2020). About the full investigation: Collaborator samples came from the United States, Italy and Spain and covered acute and convalescent phases of COVID-19. The prospective study material was composed of cDNA or gDNA derived from T cells, B-cell-depleted T cells, or PBMCs. Subjects who had been exposed to COVID-19, were actively infected with it, or had recovered from it provided the deeply sampled blood TCRbeta repertoires that made up the dataset. The repertoires were released in a freely available public database meant as a resource for research on the immune response to SARS-CoV-2. The samples were drawn from two sources: the first 160 participants of the ongoing ImmuneRACE study, and approximately 1,300 subjects contributed by 6 global collaborators. Sample metadata almost always included a de-identified subject ID, COVID-19 status, age in years and sex. Where available, HLA class I and class II types were obtained from metadata supplied by the sample provider rather than from assay-based typing.

Points the paper makes about the study in general: How much clinical and demographic metadata was included differed by source and by participant, and the metadata was provided uncurated.

Spanning cysteine to phenylalanine, the CDR3 consists of 16 amino acids. Only the CDR3 region is kept as DNA, spanning 48 bases read in frame from base 1. CDR1 and CDR2 were assigned from the germline V gene as KGHDR and SFDVKD. The germline V end is reduced by 7 bases and the J end by 0 bases; junction bases left unmatched: 7. TCRbeta CDR3 regions were amplified from genomic DNA by means of the immunoSEQ Assay, a bias-controlled multiplex PCR. The paper's processing steps were these. Nucleated cell counts per sample were estimated from amplification of reference gene primers within the assay. To quantify the absolute abundance of each unique TCRbeta CDR3 rearrangement, sequence reads were collapsed and filtered. For each sample, productive Simpson clonality was calculated as the square root of Simpson's diversity index over productive rearrangements. In its TCRdb copy, this immuneACCESS table keeps in-frame sequences only and misses some clones. Where compared with another copy, unresolved V genes explain less than half of these, and the others have no known cause. For V, J and clone size, that table is used; D and trimming come from the DNA. This sample holds under 100,000 clones; about 88% were observed only once. The biggest ten clones account for over 5% of the sample.

This clone has a single count. Its cognate antigen has yet to be identified. Base qualities are not recorded, but no much larger clone differs from it by a single base. The collaborating institutions used their own protocols to collect whole blood in K2EDTA tubes. For TCRbeta analysis, collaborator samples were shipped as frozen whole blood, as isolated PBMCs, or as DNA extracted from either sample type. The rearrangement joined TRBV24-1 to TRBJ1-5, and TRBD1 matches 8 of the central bases. This sequence originates from a man aged 35 to 55 with acute or convalescent COVID-19. Sequenced material: peripheral blood. The CDR3 loop reads CATRMDRDSSNQPQHF. The DNA reads TGTGCCACCAGGATGGACAGGGACTCTAGCAATCAGCCCCAGCATTTT.